This T cell receptor beta chain is from a study of radiotherapy plus CTLA-4 blockade in lung cancer. The CDR3 consists of 15 residues. The V and J ends lost 0 bases and 5 bases, in that order; junction bases with no gene match: 5. Per the germline V gene, CDR1 is SGHTA and CDR2 is FQGNSA. Here immunoSEQ multiplex PCR was the method, and the copy in TCRdb shows in-frame clones only, minus some. The table has some 120,000 clones, 70% to 85% seen once. The chain joins TRBV7-2 to TRBJ2-5; 8 nucleotides line up with TRBD2. The sample in question was peripheral blood, obtained from a patient treated with radiotherapy plus ipilimumab. This TCR derives from a human donor with non-small cell lung cancer that progressed on radiotherapy plus ipilimumab. Some clones in this sample may be carry-over from other donors' samples. DNA of the CDR3: TGTGCCAGCAGCTTAGCAGCGGGGGCCTGGGAGACCCAGTACTTC. It translates to CASSLAAGAWETQYF.